The 21 T cell receptor beta chains below come from one sample, sequenced in a study of CD8+ T cells in alopecia areata. Treatment defined: oral pan-JAK inhibitor, 5-10 mg twice daily. Extracted RNA was reverse transcribed, and the resulting cDNA served as sequencing template. The table came from immunoSEQ multiplex PCR; TCRdb's copy has only in-frame clones and leaves some out. The repertoire consists of fewer than 250,000 clones, with approximately 60% occurring once and the leading ten covering roughly 0.67%. The material sequenced was CD4+ T cells sorted from blood, taken at week 4, from a patient treated with tofacitinib. Every receptor here comes from a human donor with alopecia areata.

V gene TRBV29-1 combines with J gene TRBJ1-2; 9 bases line up with TRBD1. The J segment lost 5 bases and the V segment lost 7 bases, leaving 8 bases of the junction unmatched. Germline V gene sequence: CDR1 SQVTM, CDR2 ANQGSEA. CDR3 length: 13 amino acids. The CDR3 DNA reads as TGCAGCGGGGCACAGGGGGCGGATTATGGCTACACCTTC. Residues: CSGAQGADYGYTF. Complete variable domain (other parts from reference TRBV29-1 and TRBJ1-2): SAVISQKPSRDICQRGTSLTIQCQVDSQVTMMFWYRQQPGQSLTLIATANQGSEATYESGFVIDKFPISRPNLTFSTLTVSNMSPEDSSIYLCSGAQGADYGYTFGSGTRLTVV.

This clone was detected a few times. The genes are TRBV4-2 and TRBJ2-1; D is unclear. This CDR3 is 12 amino acids long. Between the trimmed V and J ends, which lost 6 bases and 9 bases, there was a span of 12 bases. Per germline, CDR1 LGHNA and CDR2 YNFKEQ. CDR3 sequence: CASRKTVGEQFF. The DNA for the CDR3 is TGTGCCAGCAGGAAAACCGTAGGTGAGCAGTTCTTC.

The J gene is TRBJ1-4, the V gene TRBV28, with D tentatively TRBD1 (6 bases). The V end lost 8 bases, the J end lost 0 bases, and 13 bases lay between the germline ends. Germline assignment: CDR1 MDHEN and CDR2 SYDVKM. The CDR3 loop spans 15 amino acids. The CDR3 nucleotides are TGTGCCAGCCCGCAGGGGTTTTCAACTAATGAAAAACTGTTTTTT. Protein product: CASPQGFSTNEKLFF.

The V call is TRBV4-3, the J call TRBJ2-4, with D possibly matching TRBD2 (5 bases). V gave up 0 bases and J gave up 7 bases, with 13 bases separating them. The CDR3 is made up of 15 amino acids. CDR1 LGHNA and CDR2 YSLEER come from the germline V gene. CDR3: CASSQDEGYANIQYF. CDR3 DNA: TGCGCCAGCAGCCAAGATGAGGGATACGCCAACATTCAGTACTTC.

This clone was seen more than once but under ten times. V gene TRBV29-1 combines with J gene TRBJ2-1; D is possibly TRBD2 (5 bases). Between the trimmed V and J ends, which lost 4 bases and 9 bases, there was a span of 19 bases. Germline CDR1 is SQVTM and CDR2 is ANQGSEA. This CDR3 is built from 14 residues. CDR3 coding DNA: TGCAGCGTTGCCCGGACTTCAGGTCGTGGTGAGCAGTTCTTC. This codes for CSVARTSGRGEQFF.

The rearrangement joins TRBV29-1 to TRBJ2-3; 9 bases map to TRBD2. This CDR3 spans 13 amino acids. J lost 3 bases, V lost 6 bases, and 4 bases had no gene match. Germline lookup yields CDR1 SQVTM and CDR2 ANQGSEA. The CDR3 DNA sequence: TGCAGCGTGAGTAGCGGGAGAACAGATACGCAGTATTTT. It specifies CSVSSGRTDTQYF.

This sequence joins TRBV28 and TRBJ2-5, with D possibly matching TRBD1 (6 bases). The V end lost 7 bases, the J end lost 3 bases, and 12 bases lay between the germline ends. The germline V gene has CDR1 MDHEN and CDR2 SYDVKM. CDR3 length: 13 residues. The CDR3 DNA reads TGTGCCAGCACAGGGGCGTTAAAAGAGACCCAGTACTTC. It encodes CASTGALKETQYF.

This clone was seen a few times. The V call is TRBV29-1, the J call TRBJ2-4, with TRBD1 as a possible D gene (5 bases). Germline lookup yields CDR1 SQVTM and CDR2 ANQGSEA. The CDR3 runs to 15 residues. V lost 4 bases, J lost 0 bases, and 13 bases lay in between. Written as DNA, the CDR3 is TGCAGCGTTGTTAGGGGCCCTGGAGCCAAAAACATTCAGTACTTC. It encodes CSVVRGPGAKNIQYF.

This clone was detected only a few times. This chain links TRBV29-1 with TRBJ2-5, with 8 bases fitting TRBD2. The CDR3 spans 13 residues. CDR1 and CDR2 from the germline V gene are SQVTM and ANQGSEA. Trimming cost V 7 bases and J 4 bases; bases outside gene matches: 8. The CDR3 spells CSGERAGGETQYF. The DNA for the CDR3 is TGCAGCGGCGAAAGGGCGGGGGGAGAGACCCAGTACTTC.

This clone was seen a few times. V is TRBV30 and J is TRBJ1-1; D ambiguous. The V end was cut by 7 bases, the J end by 3 bases, with 12 bases between. Looked up from germline, CDR1 is GTSNPN and CDR2 is SVGIG (reference sequence). The CDR3 spans 12 residues. CDR3 sequence (DNA): TGTGCCTTGGAACGATCGGACACTGAAGCTTTCTTT. Amino acid sequence: CALERSDTEAFF.

This clone was recorded once. The genes are TRBV27 and TRBJ2-3; 7 nucleotides align to TRBD1. In germline, CDR1 is MNHEY, CDR2 SMNVEV (reference sequence). V lost 6 bases to trimming and J lost 14 bases; unmatched junction nucleotides: 8. The CDR3 length is 11 residues. CDR3 sequence: CASSPDRWRYF. CDR3 nucleotides: TGTGCCAGCAGCCCGGACAGGTGGAGGTATTTT.

The V and J genes are TRBV6-6 and TRBJ2-1, with 9 bases matching TRBD2. V lost 4 bases, J lost 7 bases, and 5 bases stayed unmatched. The CDR3 has 14 residues. Looked up from germline, CDR1 is MNHNY and CDR2 is SVGAGI (reference sequence). CDR3 sequence (DNA): TGTGCCAGCAGTTTGGGCGGGGGGGAGAATGAGCAGTTCTTC. Amino acids: CASSLGGGENEQFF.

This clone was observed a handful of times. V is TRBV18 and J is TRBJ2-3; TRBD1 matches 7 bases. Germline V CDR1 and CDR2: KGHSH, LQKENI. V dropped 8 bases and J dropped 6; count of bases not matched to a gene: 2. There are 11 residues in the CDR3. The CDR3 loop is CASLQGDTQYF. For the CDR3, the DNA is TGTGCCAGCCTACAGGGGGATACGCAGTATTTT.

This clone was seen only a few times. V usage is TRBV30 and J usage is TRBJ2-2; tentatively, D is TRBD1 (6 bases). The CDR3 runs to 12 residues. CDR1 is GTSNPN, CDR2 SVGIG, per germline (reference sequence). Trimming cost V 3 bases and J 5 bases, with 7 bases left between them. Here the CDR3 reads CAWSTGTGELFF. DNA for the CDR3: TGTGCCTGGAGCACAGGGACCGGGGAGCTGTTTTTT.

This clone was picked up a small number of times. The CDR3 loop is CASSYNLAGRETQYF. CDR3 DNA sequence: TGTGCCAGCAGTTACAATCTAGCGGGACGCGAGACCCAGTACTTC. The chain uses TRBV6-5 and TRBJ2-5; 9 positions match TRBD2. The germline V gene encodes CDR1 MNHEY and CDR2 SVGAGI. CDR3 size: 15 residues. V gave up 2 bases and J gave up 5 bases; unmatched junction bases: 6.

The rearrangement links TRBV4-3 to TRBJ2-2, with 7 bases lining up with TRBD2. The junction had 4 bases not matched to a gene; V was cut back by 0 bases and J by 0 bases. This CDR3 is built from 17 residues. The germline gives CDR1 LGHNA, CDR2 YSLEER. The CDR3 DNA sequence: TGCGCCAGCAGCCAAGATCAACTAGCGTCGAACACCGGGGAGCTGTTTTTT. Amino acids: CASSQDQLASNTGELFF.

This clone was seen just once. The chain combines TRBV30 with TRBJ2-1, with D perhaps matching TRBD2 (6 bases). The CDR3 is made up of 18 amino acids. The ends were cut back, 1 base at V and 0 bases at J, with 19 bases in the middle. Germline assignment: CDR1 GTSNPN and CDR2 SVGIG (reference sequence). The CDR3 loop reads CAWSDPFGGVVSYNEQFF. The CDR3 bases are TGTGCCTGGAGTGACCCCTTCGGGGGAGTCGTCTCCTACAATGAGCAGTTCTTC.

The chain joins TRBV5-1 to TRBJ1-1; perhaps TRBD1 as D (6 bases). V was shortened by 1 base and J by 10 bases, with 11 bases between the two germline ends. Germline lookup yields CDR1 SGHRS and CDR2 YFSETQ. This CDR3 comprises 12 residues. CDR3 sequence: CASSLYQGRAFF. CDR3 DNA sequence: TGCGCCAGCAGCTTGTACCAGGGGAGAGCTTTCTTT. The full variable domain, its missing parts supplied by reference TRBV5-1 and TRBJ1-1, is KAGVTQTPRYLIKTRGQQVTLSCSPISGHRSVSWYQQTPGQGLQFLFEYFSETQRNKGNFPGRFSGRQFSNSRSEMNVSTLELGDSALYLCASSLYQGRAFFGQGTRLTVV.

The CDR3 nucleotides are TGCAGCGTTGTATCAGGGGGTCTCTACGAGCAGTACTTC. As protein: CSVVSGGLYEQYF. The V and J genes are TRBV29-1 and TRBJ2-7; 7 nucleotides agree with TRBD1. The CDR3 contains 13 residues. Germline V CDR1 and CDR2: SQVTM, ANQGSEA. Germline trimming cut 4 bases from V and 3 bases from J; bases unmatched to any gene: 6.

The chain is built from TRBV5-6 and TRBJ1-2; no clear D gene. With 1 base removed from V and 2 bases from J, the gap between germline ends came to 6 bases. Germline CDR1 is SGHDT and CDR2 is YYEEEE. The CDR3 is 13 amino acids. The DNA for the CDR3 is TGTGCCAGCAGCTTGACGAACAACTATGGCTACACCTTC. Translating gives CASSLTNNYGYTF.

This clone was recorded only once. CDR3 sequence reads: CASSLARSQPQHF. CDR3 DNA sequence: TGTGCCAGCAGCTTAGCGCGGAGTCAGCCCCAGCATTTT. This rearrangement joins TRBV7-6 to TRBJ1-5; no reliable D call. This CDR3 region has 13 residues. The germline gives CDR1 SGHVS, CDR2 FNYEAQ. Between the trimmed V and J ends, which lost 0 bases and 6 bases, there was a span of 6 bases.